The clone carrying this TCR beta chain appeared a single time. Authors' data handling: Reference gene primer amplification yielded estimated nucleated cell counts. Generated by immunoSEQ multiplex PCR, the TCRdb table keeps only in-frame clones and is missing some. V and J calls and clone size come straight from that table; D and trimming were deduced from the DNA. The profile shows some 65,000 clones, under 95% of them singletons. This specimen belongs to a study of blood T cell repertoires in COVID-19. Turning to the study itself: Spain, Italy and the United States supplied samples that represented acute and convalescent COVID-19.

Germline V CDR1 and CDR2: MNHNY, SVGAGI (reference sequence). V lost 6 bases, J lost 6 bases, and 15 bases lay in between. The CDR3 loop spans 14 amino acids. The chain couples TRBV6-6 to TRBJ2-4; D gene unclear. The sequence came from a man aged 65 to 85 with active COVID-19. Sequencing was carried out using peripheral blood. The CDR3 region has the DNA TGTGCCAGCAGCCAGCCGGAGACGGGAAACATTCAGTACTTC. It codes for CASSQPETGNIQYF.